This paragraph covers one TCR beta chain sequence. Indicated time point: peripheral blood 6 weeks after treatment start. This CDR3 has 15 amino acids. The ends were cut back, 5 bases at V and 6 bases at J, with 17 bases in the middle. Germline lookup yields CDR1 SGHTA and CDR2 FQGTGA. This sample stems from a study of PD-L1 blockade in urothelial cancer. On the study more broadly: At 6 weeks and at 3 weeks (second dose) after treatment start, blood was analyzed. Median T cell yield per blood sample was 120,000 to 150,000 cells.

Every PCR received spiked-in synthetic TCR analog templates. Using immunoSEQ multiplex PCR, the repertoire was profiled, and TCRdb retains in-frame clones only, with some absent. The sample lists about 66,000 clones; almost 90% were seen once. The input for sequencing was PBMCs, taken around atezolizumab (anti-PD-L1) treatment. This sequence joins TRBV7-3 and TRBJ2-4; possible D gene TRBD2, 6 bases. This receptor was obtained from a man in his sixties with urothelial cancer. For the CDR3, the DNA is TGTGCCAGCAGCCCCACCTCGGGAGCTGGAAACATTCAGTACTTC. Encoded protein: CASSPTSGAGNIQYF.